This TCR beta chain was retrieved from a study of human T cells and chemical hapten exposure. At the level of the study: Variability of per-sample TCR yields stemmed mainly from small differences in pooled library volume. The study, taken as a whole, reports: With DPC sensitization, TCRs exceeding 1 in 1000 frequency showed no change.

Regarding this clonotype: Its antigen is currently unknown.

Methods used by the authors: Samples ranged from roughly 20,000 to 700,000 TCRs, with a median of approximately 100,000. TCRdb passed the RACE reads through MiXCR, listing each CDR3 protein once. The V and J calls shown here were made by TCRdb, not taken from the authors' results. This sample carries about 41,000 distinct CDR3 sequences, less than 4.5% of them seen once, and the ten largest clones take about 6%. The CDR3 has 14 amino acids. Trimming pared 2 bases from V and 2 bases from J, leaving 10 bases between. CDR1 and CDR2 from the germline V gene are SGHRS and YFSETQ. Time point here: healthy volunteer bleed at 2 weeks. Before extraction, the whole blood was not fractionated, and total RNA was taken from it.

Sequencing was done on a sample of whole blood. The genes are TRBV5-1 and TRBJ2-5; D uncertain. The clonotype originates from a human donor in good health. Some clones in this sample may be carry-over from other donors' samples. This CDR3 is CASSLWPEQETQYF. The CDR3 nucleotides read TGCGCCAGCAGCTTATGGCCGGAACAAGAGACCCAGTACTTC.